This T cell receptor beta chain is from a study of T cell responses to AZD1222 COVID-19 vaccine. As to this clone: Its antigen is unidentified. The sample carries other DNA sequences with the same CDR3.

The ends were cut back, 2 bases at V and 2 bases at J, with 8 bases in the middle. Germline assignment: CDR1 SGHRS and CDR2 YFSETQ. The CDR3 is 14 residues long. Clones were read by immunoSEQ multiplex PCR, and TCRdb kept only the in-frame ones, dropping some. The sample includes more than 140,000 clones, around 91% of them seen just once. Study conclusions and caveats: The reported proportion of spike-specific TCRs targeting unmutated variant regions was nearly half. In all cases, repertoires were sampled only after the peak T cell response. Donors, mostly white British, included more females; clonal diversity was possibly underestimated. At study baseline, merely six AZD1222 recipients were seropositive.

Sequencing was performed on peripheral blood, taken on day 0 of AZD1222 vaccination. The chain combines TRBV5-1 with TRBJ1-3; D unclear. The origin of this receptor is an adult in good health. This chain's CDR3 is CASSLVSPGNTIYF. The DNA for the CDR3 is TGCGCCAGCAGCTTAGTAAGCCCTGGAAACACCATATATTTT.